A single sample is the source of the 24 T cell receptor beta chains below, sequenced in a study of OX40 agonist ivuxolimab in advanced cancers. Libraries were prepared by immunoSEQ multiplex PCR; TCRdb keeps only in-frame clonotypes and omits some of them. The table records approximately 33,000 clones, 90% to 95% of them present only once. Sequenced material: CD4+ or CD8+ T cells sorted from blood, taken in a trial of the OX40 agonist ivuxolimab. The receptors were gathered from an adult with an advanced solid tumor such as melanoma, head and neck, liver or kidney cancer.

This clone was seen a single time. The chain links TRBV5-1 to TRBJ2-5, with D possibly TRBD1 on 5 matching bases. The DNA end is more similar to TRBJ2-7, so the J call may be wrong. The CDR3 runs 13 residues. Germline V gene sequence: CDR1 SGHRS, CDR2 YFSETQ. The CDR3 here is CASSLVRGYEQYF. The CDR3 nucleotides read TGCGCCAGCAGCTTGGTAAGGGGCTACGAGCAGTACTTC.

CDR3 region: CASSFPGQPYEQYF. The CDR3 DNA reads as TGTGCCAGCAGCTTTCCGGGACAACCCTACGAGCAGTACTTC. This chain joins TRBV7-9 and TRBJ2-7; D might be TRBD1 (6 bases). Germline-derived CDR1 and CDR2 are SEHNR and FQNEAQ (reference sequence). Trimming removed 3 bases at V and 2 bases at J, with 11 bases between. The CDR3 totals 14 residues. Full variable domain (remainder filled in from reference TRBV7-9 and TRBJ2-7): DTGVSQNPRHKITKRGQNVTFRCDPISEHNRLYWYRQTLGQGPEFLTYFQNEAQLEKSRLLSDRFSAERPKGSFSTLEIQRTEQGDSAMYLCASSFPGQPYEQYFGPGTRLTVT.

The count of this clone is one. The rearrangement joins TRBV19 to TRBJ2-7; D assignment may be TRBD1 or TRBD2 (5 bases each). Germline assignment: CDR1 LNHDA and CDR2 SQIVND (reference sequence). V was shortened by 1 base and J by 2 bases, with 12 bases between the two germline ends. The CDR3 runs 15 residues. The CDR3 sequence is CASSIGQGATYEQYF. The DNA for the CDR3 is TGTGCCAGTAGTATAGGGCAGGGAGCAACCTACGAGCAGTACTTC.

The chain combines TRBV10-2 with TRBJ2-7; D is unresolved. Trimming left V 7 bases short and J 2 bases short, with 6 bases between. The CDR3 contains 11 residues. Germline V gene lookup returns CDR1 WSHSY and CDR2 SAAADI. This chain's CDR3 is CASTATYEQYF. The DNA for the CDR3 is TGCGCCAGCACGGCCACCTACGAGCAGTACTTC.

The genes are TRBV28 and TRBJ1-4; the match to TRBD1 covers 7 bases. The CDR3 runs to 16 residues. Germline CDR1 is MDHEN and CDR2 is SYDVKM. CDR3 nucleotide sequence: TGTGCTACCAGGGAGGGGGCCCCCCTTTCCAATGAAAAACTGTTTTTT. Amino acid sequence: CATREGAPLSNEKLFF.

The rearrangement uses TRBV9 and TRBJ2-6; 7 bases are shared with TRBD1. CDR3 length equals 19 residues. Per germline, CDR1 SGDLS and CDR2 YYNGEE. V lost 4 bases, J lost 1 base, and 14 bases stayed unmatched. CDR3 amino acids: CASSLYERTGVSGANVLTF. The CDR3 bases are TGTGCCAGCAGCCTCTATGAGAGGACAGGCGTTTCTGGGGCCAACGTCCTGACTTTC.

The CDR3 protein is CASSHERNTEAFF. The CDR3 DNA sequence: TGCGCCAGCAGCCACGAGCGGAACACTGAAGCTTTCTTT. The V gene is TRBV4-3, the J gene TRBJ1-1, with no clear D. Germline V lookup: CDR1 LGHNA, CDR2 YSLEER. Deletions cut 3 bases from V and 1 base from J, with 6 bases between. The CDR3 length is 13 residues.

This rearrangement joins TRBV7-6 to TRBJ1-1; TRBD1 agrees at 7 bases. Germline CDR1 is SGHVS and CDR2 is FNYEAQ. CDR3 length: 12 residues. J gave up 1 base and V 8 bases, and 1 base lay outside the gene matches. CDR3 nucleotide sequence: TGTGCCAGCCGGACAGGGAACACTGAAGCTTTCTTT. Translated: CASRTGNTEAFF.

The CDR3, as DNA: TGTGCCAGCAGTTTTGCGGGAGGGGGCGGGGAGCTGTTTTTT. Translated, it gives CASSFAGGGGELFF. The J gene is TRBJ2-2, the V gene TRBV27; 9 positions match TRBD2. CDR3 length: 14 amino acids. Germline CDR1 is MNHEY and CDR2 is SMNVEV (reference sequence). V was clipped by 3 bases and J by 7 bases; unmatched bases: 3.

This clone was found once. Germline is not matched at one junction end, which may reflect a read error. The chain employs TRBV19 and TRBJ1-5, with D unresolved. Germline CDR1 LNHDA, CDR2 SQIVND (reference sequence). The CDR3 spans 15 residues. This CDR3 reads CANSIGRGSNQPQHF. CDR3 coding DNA: TGTGCCAATAGTATAGGACGGGGTAGCAATCAGCCCCAGCATTTT. The whole variable domain, remainder taken from reference TRBV19 and TRBJ1-5, is DGGITQSPKYLFRKEGQNVTLSCEQNLNHDAMYWYRQDPGQGLRLIYYSQIVNDFQKGDIAEGYSVSREKKESFPLTVTSAQKNPTAFYLCANSIGRGSNQPQHFGDGTRLSIL.

The chain links TRBV7-3 to TRBJ2-1; 10 bases fit TRBD2. The CDR3 covers 17 residues. V dropped 5 bases and J dropped 5; count of bases not matched to a gene: 12. Germline-derived CDR1 and CDR2 are SGHTA and FQGTGA. The CDR3 spells CASSLFSGTSVDNEQFF. CDR3 nucleotide sequence: TGTGCCAGCAGCCTCTTTTCCGGGACTAGCGTCGACAATGAGCAGTTCTTC. The full variable domain, rest sourced from reference TRBV7-3 and TRBJ2-1, is GAGVSQTPSNKVTEKGKYVELRCDPISGHTALYWYRQSLGQGPEFLIYFQGTGAADDSGLPNDRFFAVRPEGSVSTLKIQRTERGDSAVYLCASSLFSGTSVDNEQFFGPGTRLTVL.

This clone was counted only a few times. The chain employs TRBV28 and TRBJ1-6; 10 bases line up with TRBD1. The CDR3 totals 15 residues. After removal of 8 bases from V and 9 bases from J, the junction contained 10 bases not matched to a gene. CDR1 is MDHEN, CDR2 SYDVKM, per germline. The DNA for the CDR3 is TGTGCCAGCCAACTGGGACAGGGGAGGGGTTCACCCCTCCACTTT. This codes for CASQLGQGRGSPLHF.

Regarding this clone: One end of the junction fails to match germline, which may point to a read error. The rearrangement uses TRBV13 and TRBJ1-3; D is perhaps TRBD1 (5 bases). The CDR3 is 14 amino acids. From germline, CDR1 is PRHDT and CDR2 FYEKMQ (reference sequence). CDR3 sequence reads: CASSVGAGGNTIYF. CDR3 in DNA: TGTGCCAGCAGCGTAGGGGCGGGCGGAAACACCATATATTTT.

In its sample, this clone was seen once. The junction differs from germline at one of its ends, possibly a read error. The J gene is TRBJ2-7, the V gene TRBV6-1, with D tentatively TRBD2 (6 bases). This CDR3 is built from 17 residues. The germline CDR1 and CDR2 sequences are MNHNS and SASEGT. CDR3 DNA sequence: TGTGCCATCAGTGGGTCTTCCGGGACTTCCCACTCCTACGAGCAGTACTTC. Protein sequence: CAISGSSGTSHSYEQYF.

This clone was counted only a few times. CDR3 in DNA: TGTGCCAGCAGCACGCGGGACAGGGAGAACACTGAAGCTTTCTTT. This sequence encodes CASSTRDRENTEAFF. J is TRBJ1-1 and V is TRBV7-9; 9 nucleotides line up with TRBD1. Germline loops: CDR1 SEHNR, CDR2 FQNEAQ (reference sequence). The V segment lost 5 bases and the J segment 1 base; nucleotides outside the gene matches: 5. The CDR3 runs to 15 residues.

The CDR3 region is CASSIFGQLSSGNTIYF. The CDR3 DNA is TGTGCCAGTAGTATATTCGGGCAGTTATCCTCTGGAAACACCATATATTTT. This rearrangement joins TRBV19 to TRBJ1-3; D unresolved. The CDR3 runs 17 residues. Germline V CDR1 and CDR2: LNHDA, SQIVND (reference sequence). The V end was cut by 2 bases, the J end by 0 bases, with 14 bases between.

The V call is TRBV7-9, the J call TRBJ1-1; D is unclear. The CDR3 has 13 amino acids. V was pared by 0 bases and J by 1 base, with 3 bases between. The V gene's germline CDR1 is SEHNR and CDR2 FQNEAQ (reference sequence). CDR3 region: CASSLAGNTEAFF. The CDR3 DNA reads TGTGCCAGCAGCTTAGCAGGGAACACTGAAGCTTTCTTT.

V and J are TRBV9 and TRBJ1-1; 7 bases map to TRBD1. Trimming at V came to 3 bases and at J to 1 base, leaving 3 bases not matched to a gene. This CDR3 comprises 14 residues. From germline, CDR1 is SGDLS and CDR2 YYNGEE. The chain's CDR3 is CASSGQGRNTEAFF. As DNA, the CDR3 is TGTGCCAGCAGCGGACAGGGAAGGAACACTGAAGCTTTCTTT.

The chain links TRBV21-1 to TRBJ1-1. TRBV21-1 constitutes a pseudogene. The length of the CDR3 is 14 residues. CDR3 sequence (DNA): TGTGCCAGCAGCATAAAGGGCCAAAACACTGAAGCTTTCTTT. Translated: CASSIKGQNTEAFF.

This chain connects TRBV2 to TRBJ2-7; TRBD1 matches 7 bases. The junction had 10 bases not matched to a gene; V was cut back by 6 bases and J by 5 bases. The CDR3 sequence is 14 residues long. The germline gives CDR1 SNHLY, CDR2 FYNNEI. CDR3 sequence reads: CASRSGQIFHEQYF. The CDR3 DNA sequence: TGTGCCAGCAGATCGGGACAGATTTTCCACGAGCAGTACTTC. The full variable domain, with the rest looked up from reference TRBV2 and TRBJ2-7, is EPEVTQTPSHQVTQMGQEVILRCVPISNHLYFYWYRQILGQKVEFLVSFYNNEISEKSEIFDDQFSVERPDGSNFTLKIRSTKLEDSAMYFCASRSGQIFHEQYFGPGTRLTVT.

The chain links TRBV15 to TRBJ2-3; 11 bases agree with TRBD2. The CDR3 length is 18 residues. Unmatched junction bases numbered 12, after V lost 1 base and J lost 6 bases. CDR1 is LNHNV, CDR2 YYDKDF, per germline (reference sequence). CDR3 sequence reads: CATSRVVSLAGGMDTQYF. CDR3 in DNA: TGTGCCACCAGCAGAGTTGTGAGTCTAGCGGGAGGAATGGATACGCAGTATTTT.

This chain joins TRBV15 and TRBJ1-5; D possibly corresponds to TRBD1 (5 bases). The CDR3 has 14 amino acids. CDR1 is LNHNV and CDR2 is YYDKDF in the germline V gene (reference sequence). The germline V and J ends were trimmed by 0 bases and 4 bases, with 7 bases remaining between them. CDR3 bases: TGTGCCACCAGCAGAGAAGGGGTTAATCAGCCCCAGCATTTT. This encodes CATSREGVNQPQHF.

The chain carries TRBV7-3 and TRBJ2-2, with 12 bases lining up with TRBD2. The CDR3 extends over 20 amino acids. Per germline, CDR1 SGHTA and CDR2 FQGTGA. V lost 6 bases and J lost 4; bases outside the gene matches: 18. This CDR3 reads CASSLVGGWLAGGSTGELFF. Written as DNA, the CDR3 is TGTGCCAGCAGTCTCGTCGGGGGTTGGCTAGCGGGAGGGAGCACCGGGGAGCTGTTTTTT.

The chain links TRBV7-9 to TRBJ2-7, with D tentatively TRBD2 (6 bases). Trimming took 5 bases from V and 1 from J, leaving 18 bases between them. The germline V gene encodes CDR1 SEHNR and CDR2 FQNEAQ (reference sequence). The CDR3 has 16 residues. The CDR3 is CASSNPAHSGSYEQYF. CDR3 bases: TGTGCCAGCAGCAATCCAGCCCATAGCGGTTCCTACGAGCAGTACTTC.